A single T cell receptor (beta chain) is shown here with its context. What it binds is unknown. The protocol was immunoSEQ multiplex PCR, while the TCRdb copy is restricted to in-frame clones and leaves out a portion. The sample contains about 66,000 clones, 92% of which appear only once. This CDR3 comprises 12 residues. The V gene lost 1 base and the J gene lost 10 bases, with 7 bases spanning the gap. Germline values: CDR1 SGHVS, CDR2 FQNEAQ. The sample is drawn from a study of Tregs in tolerant kidney transplant recipients. The study, taken as a whole, reports: Tolerant patients' donor-specific Tregs expanded beyond overall Tregs, suggesting antigen-driven growth. The most relevant donor-specific Treg TCRbeta repertoire apparently came from expansion with activated donor B cells.

This chain uses TRBV7-8 with TRBJ2-2, with D possibly matching TRBD1 (5 bases). The TCR comes from a human donor who received a combined kidney and bone marrow transplant. Sequenced material: CD8+ T cells from blood, taken before the transplant. The CDR3 DNA reads as TGTGCCAGCAGCTTAGGACAGCCGGAGCTGTTTTTT. Its translation: CASSLGQPELFF.